This T cell receptor beta chain was profiled in a study of blood T cell repertoires in COVID-19. Germline lookup yields CDR1 SGHKS and CDR2 YYEKEE (reference sequence). V lost 3 bases, J lost 7 bases, and 7 bases stayed unmatched. CDR3 length: 15 residues. Profiled with immunoSEQ multiplex PCR; TCRdb holds only in-frame clones, not every one. The sample has 97,000 or so clones, approximately 84% seen once; the top ten hold less than 10%. The rearrangement links TRBV5-5 to TRBJ2-5, with 12 nucleotides matching TRBD2. The sample was peripheral blood. The receptor comes from a middle-aged man with active or convalescent COVID-19. The CDR3 coding sequence is TGTGCCAGCAGCTCCCTAGCGGGGGGGCCGCGGACCCAGTACTTC. It translates to CASSSLAGGPRTQYF.